The T cell receptor beta chain described here comes from a study of cytomegalovirus exposure and HLA in healthy donors. Germline CDR1 is SGHRS and CDR2 is YFSETQ. The length of the CDR3 is 17 residues. Trimming removed 4 bases from V and 8 bases from J; junction bases left unmatched: 10. The PCR was carried out with 60 Vbeta primers and 13 Jbeta primers. TCRdb keeps only in-frame clones here, not all; method: immunoSEQ multiplex PCR. The top ten hold around 0.31% of the sample, which has about 200,000 clones, approximately 86% seen once. The clonotype originates from a woman aged 25 to 39 in good health and CMV-seronegative. This chain connects TRBV5-1 to TRBJ2-4, with TRBD2 matching over 15 bases. The sample consisted of PBMCs. The CDR3 is CASSPGLAGGLMDIQYF. The CDR3 coding sequence is TGCGCCAGCAGCCCCGGACTAGCGGGGGGGCTAATGGACATTCAGTACTTC.